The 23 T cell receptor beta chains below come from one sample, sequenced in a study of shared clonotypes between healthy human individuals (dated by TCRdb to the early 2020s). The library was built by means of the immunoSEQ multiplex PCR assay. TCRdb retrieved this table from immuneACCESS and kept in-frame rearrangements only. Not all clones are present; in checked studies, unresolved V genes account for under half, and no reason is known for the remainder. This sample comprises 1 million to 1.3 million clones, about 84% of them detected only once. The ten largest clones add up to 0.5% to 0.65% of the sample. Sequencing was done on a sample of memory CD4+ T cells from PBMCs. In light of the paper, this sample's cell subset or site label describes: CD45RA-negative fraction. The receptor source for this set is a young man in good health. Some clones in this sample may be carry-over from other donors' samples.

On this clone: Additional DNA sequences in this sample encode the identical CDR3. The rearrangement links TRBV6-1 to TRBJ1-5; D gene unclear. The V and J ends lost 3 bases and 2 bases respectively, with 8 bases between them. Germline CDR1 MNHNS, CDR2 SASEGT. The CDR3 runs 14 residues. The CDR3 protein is CASSEGAGNQPQHF. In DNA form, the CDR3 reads TGTGCCAGCAGTGAGGGAGCGGGCAATCAGCCCCAGCATTTT.

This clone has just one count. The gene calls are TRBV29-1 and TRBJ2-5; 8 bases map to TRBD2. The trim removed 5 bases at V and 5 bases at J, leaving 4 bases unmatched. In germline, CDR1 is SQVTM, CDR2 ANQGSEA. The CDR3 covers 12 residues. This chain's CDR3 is CSVLAGMETQYF. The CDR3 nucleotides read TGCAGCGTTTTAGCGGGAATGGAGACCCAGTACTTC.

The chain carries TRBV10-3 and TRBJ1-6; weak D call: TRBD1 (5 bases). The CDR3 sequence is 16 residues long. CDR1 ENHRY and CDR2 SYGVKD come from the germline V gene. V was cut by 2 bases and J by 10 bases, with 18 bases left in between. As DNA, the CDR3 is TGTGCCATCAGTGAGCCCCGGGGGGGAGTGGGATCACCCCTCCACTTT. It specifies CAISEPRGGVGSPLHF.

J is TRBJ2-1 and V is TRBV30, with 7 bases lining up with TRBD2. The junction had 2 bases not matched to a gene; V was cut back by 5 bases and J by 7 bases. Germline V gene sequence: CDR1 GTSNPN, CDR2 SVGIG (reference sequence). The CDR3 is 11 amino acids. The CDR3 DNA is TGTGCCTGGCGGCGGGAGAATGAGCAGTTCTTC. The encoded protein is CAWRRENEQFF.

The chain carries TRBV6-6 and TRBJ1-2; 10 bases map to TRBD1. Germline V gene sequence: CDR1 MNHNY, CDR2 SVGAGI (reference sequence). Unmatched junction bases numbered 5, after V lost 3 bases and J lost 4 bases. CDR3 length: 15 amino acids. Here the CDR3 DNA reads TGTGCCAGCAGTTATGCCGGGACAGGGGTCTATGGCTACACCTTC. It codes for CASSYAGTGVYGYTF.

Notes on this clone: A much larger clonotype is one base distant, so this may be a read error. CDR3 sequence: CASSPSRNEQFF. The CDR3 DNA reads as TGTGCCAGCTCACCCTCACGGAATGAGCAGTTCTTC. The V call is TRBV18, the J call TRBJ2-1; D call uncertain. Germline V lookup: CDR1 KGHSH, CDR2 LQKENI. CDR3 length: 12 residues. Trimming took 3 bases from V and 7 from J, leaving 7 bases between them.

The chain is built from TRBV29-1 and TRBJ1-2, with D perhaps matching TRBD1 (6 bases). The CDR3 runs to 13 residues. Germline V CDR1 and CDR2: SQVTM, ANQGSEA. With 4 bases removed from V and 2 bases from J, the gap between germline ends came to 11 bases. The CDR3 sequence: CSVVDSWNYGYTF. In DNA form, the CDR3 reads TGCAGCGTTGTGGACAGCTGGAACTATGGCTACACCTTC.

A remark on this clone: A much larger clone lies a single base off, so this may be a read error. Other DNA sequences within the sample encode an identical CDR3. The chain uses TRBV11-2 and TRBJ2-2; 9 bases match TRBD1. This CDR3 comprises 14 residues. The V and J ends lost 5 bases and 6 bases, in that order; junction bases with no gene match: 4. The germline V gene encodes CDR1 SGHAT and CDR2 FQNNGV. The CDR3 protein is CASSQRQGAGELFF. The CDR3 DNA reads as TGTGCCAGCAGCCAAAGACAGGGGGCCGGGGAGCTGTTTTTT.

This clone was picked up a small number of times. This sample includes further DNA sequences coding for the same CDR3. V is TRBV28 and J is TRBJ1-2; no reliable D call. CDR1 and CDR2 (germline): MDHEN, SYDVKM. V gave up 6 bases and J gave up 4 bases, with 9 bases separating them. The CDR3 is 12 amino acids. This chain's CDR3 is CASSPGVYGYTF. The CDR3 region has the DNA TGTGCCAGCAGCCCCGGGGTCTATGGCTACACCTTC.

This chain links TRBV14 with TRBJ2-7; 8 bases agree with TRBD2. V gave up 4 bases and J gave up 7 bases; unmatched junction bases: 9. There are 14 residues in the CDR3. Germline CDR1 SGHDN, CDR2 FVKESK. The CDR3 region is CASSPPGTRREQYF. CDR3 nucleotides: TGTGCCAGCAGCCCCCCCGGGACTAGAAGGGAGCAGTACTTC. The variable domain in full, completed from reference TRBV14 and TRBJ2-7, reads EAGVTQFPSHSVIEKGQTVTLRCDPISGHDNLYWYRRVMGKEIKFLLHFVKESKQDESGMPNNRFLAERTGGTYSTLKVQPAELEDSGVYFCASSPPGTRREQYFGPGTRLTVT.

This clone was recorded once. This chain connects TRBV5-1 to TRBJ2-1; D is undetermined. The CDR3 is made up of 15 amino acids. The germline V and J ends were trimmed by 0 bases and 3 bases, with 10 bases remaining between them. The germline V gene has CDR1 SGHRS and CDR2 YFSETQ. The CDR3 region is CASSLVGRFYNEQFF. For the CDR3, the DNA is TGCGCCAGCAGCTTGGTAGGCCGGTTCTACAATGAGCAGTTCTTC.

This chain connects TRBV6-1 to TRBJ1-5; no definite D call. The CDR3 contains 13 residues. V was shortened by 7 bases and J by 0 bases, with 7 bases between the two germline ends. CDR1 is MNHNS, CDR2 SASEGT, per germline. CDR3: CASKVDSNQPQHF. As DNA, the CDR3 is TGTGCCAGCAAGGTCGATAGCAATCAGCCCCAGCATTTT.

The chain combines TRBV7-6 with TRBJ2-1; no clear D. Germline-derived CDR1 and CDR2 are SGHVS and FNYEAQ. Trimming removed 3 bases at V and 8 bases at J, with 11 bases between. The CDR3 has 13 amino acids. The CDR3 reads CASSFSGEDEQFF. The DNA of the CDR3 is TGTGCCAGCAGCTTTTCGGGTGAGGATGAGCAGTTCTTC.

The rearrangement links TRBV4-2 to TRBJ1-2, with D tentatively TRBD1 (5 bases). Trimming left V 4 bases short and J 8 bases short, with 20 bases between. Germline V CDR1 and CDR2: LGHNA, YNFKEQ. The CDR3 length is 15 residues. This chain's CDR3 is CASSRFQGPAEGYTF. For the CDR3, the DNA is TGTGCCAGCAGCCGATTCCAGGGCCCCGCAGAGGGCTACACCTTC.

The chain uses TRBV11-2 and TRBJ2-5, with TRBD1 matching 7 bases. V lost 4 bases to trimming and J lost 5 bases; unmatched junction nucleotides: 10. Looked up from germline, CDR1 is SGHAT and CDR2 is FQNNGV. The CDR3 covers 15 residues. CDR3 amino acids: CASSWGTSQGETQYF. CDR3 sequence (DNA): TGTGCCAGCAGCTGGGGGACATCACAGGGGGAGACCCAGTACTTC.

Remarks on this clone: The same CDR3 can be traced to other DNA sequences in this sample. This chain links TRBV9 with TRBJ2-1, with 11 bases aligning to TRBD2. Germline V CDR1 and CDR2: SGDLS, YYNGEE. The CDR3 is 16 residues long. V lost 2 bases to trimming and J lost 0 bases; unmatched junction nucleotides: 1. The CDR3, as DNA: TGTGCCAGCAGCGTTAGCGGGAGGGGCTCCTACAATGAGCAGTTCTTC. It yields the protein CASSVSGRGSYNEQFF.

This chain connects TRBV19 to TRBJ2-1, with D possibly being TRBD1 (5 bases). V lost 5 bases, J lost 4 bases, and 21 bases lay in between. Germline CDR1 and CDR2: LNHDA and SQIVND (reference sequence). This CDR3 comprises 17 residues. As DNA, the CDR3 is TGTGCCAGTAGTCTTTCACCGGTATACAGGCTATACAATGAGCAGTTCTTC. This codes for CASSLSPVYRLYNEQFF.

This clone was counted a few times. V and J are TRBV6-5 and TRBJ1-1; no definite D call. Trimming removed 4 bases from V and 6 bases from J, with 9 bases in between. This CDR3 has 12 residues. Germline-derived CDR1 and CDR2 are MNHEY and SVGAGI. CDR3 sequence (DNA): TGTGCCAGCAGTTCAAGGAGGGCTGAAGCTTTCTTT. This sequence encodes CASSSRRAEAFF.

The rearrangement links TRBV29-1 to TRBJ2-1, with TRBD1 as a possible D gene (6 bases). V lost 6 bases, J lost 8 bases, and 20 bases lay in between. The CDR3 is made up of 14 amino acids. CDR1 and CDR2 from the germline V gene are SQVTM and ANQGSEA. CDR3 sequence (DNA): TGCAGCGTGGCAACAGGGTATGGAAGCGATGAGCAGTTCTTC. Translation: CSVATGYGSDEQFF.

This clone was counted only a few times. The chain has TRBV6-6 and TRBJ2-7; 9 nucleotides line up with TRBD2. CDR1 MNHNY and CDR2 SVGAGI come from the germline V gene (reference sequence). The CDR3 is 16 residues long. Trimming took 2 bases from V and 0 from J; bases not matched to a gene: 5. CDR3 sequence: CASSYGAGGISYEQYF. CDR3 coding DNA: TGTGCCAGCAGTTACGGGGCGGGAGGGATCTCCTACGAGCAGTACTTC.

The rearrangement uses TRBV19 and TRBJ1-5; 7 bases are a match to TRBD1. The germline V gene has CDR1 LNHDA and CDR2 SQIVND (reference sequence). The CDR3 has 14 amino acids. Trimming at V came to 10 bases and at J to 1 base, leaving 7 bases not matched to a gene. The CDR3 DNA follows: TGTGCCACCTCAGACAGGGTCAGCAATCAGCCCCAGCATTTT. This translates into CATSDRVSNQPQHF.

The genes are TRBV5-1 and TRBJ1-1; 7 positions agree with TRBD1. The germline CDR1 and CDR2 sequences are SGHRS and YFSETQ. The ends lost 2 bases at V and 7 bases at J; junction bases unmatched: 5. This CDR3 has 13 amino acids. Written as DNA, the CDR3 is TGCGCCAGCAGCTTCGGGACAGCGGTTGAAGCTTTCTTT. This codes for CASSFGTAVEAFF.

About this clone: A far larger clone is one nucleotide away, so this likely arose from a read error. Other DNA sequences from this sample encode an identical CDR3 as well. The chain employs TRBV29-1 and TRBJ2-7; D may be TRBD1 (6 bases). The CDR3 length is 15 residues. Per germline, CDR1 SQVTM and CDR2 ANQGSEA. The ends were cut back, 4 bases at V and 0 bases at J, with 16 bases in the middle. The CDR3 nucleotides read TGCAGCGTTGCACATAGGGGGATAAGCTCCTACGAGCAGTACTTC. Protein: CSVAHRGISSYEQYF.